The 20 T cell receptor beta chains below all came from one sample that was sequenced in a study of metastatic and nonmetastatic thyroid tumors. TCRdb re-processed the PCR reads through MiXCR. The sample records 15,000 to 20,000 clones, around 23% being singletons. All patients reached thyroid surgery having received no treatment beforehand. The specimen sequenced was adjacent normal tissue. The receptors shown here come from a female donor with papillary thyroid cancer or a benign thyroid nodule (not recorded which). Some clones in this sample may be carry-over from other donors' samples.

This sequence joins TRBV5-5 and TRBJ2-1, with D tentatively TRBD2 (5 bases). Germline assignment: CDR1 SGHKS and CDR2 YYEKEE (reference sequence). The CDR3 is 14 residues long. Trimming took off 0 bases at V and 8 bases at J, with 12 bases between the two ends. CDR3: CASSLAGERHEQFF. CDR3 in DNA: TGTGCCAGCAGCTTGGCCGGGGAGCGGCATGAGCAGTTCTTC.

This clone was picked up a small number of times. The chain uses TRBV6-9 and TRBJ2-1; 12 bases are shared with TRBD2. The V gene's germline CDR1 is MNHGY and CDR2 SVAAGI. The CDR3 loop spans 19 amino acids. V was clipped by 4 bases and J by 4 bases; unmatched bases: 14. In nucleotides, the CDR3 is TGTGCCAGCAGTTGCCGGGACGGAGGACTAGCGGGACTTTACAATGAGCAGTTCTTC. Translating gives CASSCRDGGLAGLYNEQFF.

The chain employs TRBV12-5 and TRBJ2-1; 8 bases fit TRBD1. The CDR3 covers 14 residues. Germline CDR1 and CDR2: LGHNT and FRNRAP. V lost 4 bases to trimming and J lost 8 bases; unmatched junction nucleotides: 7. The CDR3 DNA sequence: TGTGCTAGTGGTTCGACGGACAGGGCCGATGAGCAGTTCTTC. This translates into CASGSTDRADEQFF. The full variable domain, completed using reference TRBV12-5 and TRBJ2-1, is DARVTQTPRHKVTEMGQEVTMRCQPILGHNTVFWYRQTMMQGLELLAYFRNRAPLDDSGMPKDRFSAEMPDATLATLKIQPSEPRDSAVYFCASGSTDRADEQFFGPGTRLTVL.

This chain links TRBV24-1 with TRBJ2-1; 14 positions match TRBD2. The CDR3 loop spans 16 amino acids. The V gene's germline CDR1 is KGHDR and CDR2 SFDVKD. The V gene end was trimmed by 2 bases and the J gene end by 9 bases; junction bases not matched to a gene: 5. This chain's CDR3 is CATSDWTSGRRPEQFF. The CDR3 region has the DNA TGTGCCACCAGTGATTGGACTAGCGGGAGGAGACCTGAGCAGTTCTTC.

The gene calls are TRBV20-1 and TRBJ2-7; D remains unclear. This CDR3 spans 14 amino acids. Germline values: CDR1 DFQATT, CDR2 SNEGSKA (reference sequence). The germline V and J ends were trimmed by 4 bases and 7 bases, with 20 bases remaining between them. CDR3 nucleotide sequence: TGCAGTGCTAATTTGTCACACCTCCGATGGGAGCAGTACTTC. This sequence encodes CSANLSHLRWEQYF.

The CDR3 loop reads CATSDSRGLGELFF. In nucleotides, the CDR3 is TGTGCCACCAGTGACTCTAGAGGGCTCGGGGAGCTGTTTTTT. The chain uses TRBV24-1 and TRBJ2-2; maybe TRBD2 (5 bases). The CDR3 covers 14 residues. V was clipped by 4 bases and J by 7 bases, with 12 bases between them. CDR1 is KGHDR, CDR2 SFDVKD, per germline.

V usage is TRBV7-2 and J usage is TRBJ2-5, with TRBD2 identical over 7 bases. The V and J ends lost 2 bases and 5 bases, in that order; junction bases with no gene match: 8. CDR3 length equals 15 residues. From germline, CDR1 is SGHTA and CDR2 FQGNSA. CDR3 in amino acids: CASSLRDYKYETQYF. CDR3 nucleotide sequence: TGTGCCAGCAGCTTACGGGACTACAAGTATGAGACCCAGTACTTC.

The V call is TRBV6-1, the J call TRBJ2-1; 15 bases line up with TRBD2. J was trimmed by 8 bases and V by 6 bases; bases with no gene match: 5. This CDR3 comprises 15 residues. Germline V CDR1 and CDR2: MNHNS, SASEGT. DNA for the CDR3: TGTGCCAGCAGCGGGACTAGCGGGAGGATAGATGAGCAGTTCTTC. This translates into CASSGTSGRIDEQFF.

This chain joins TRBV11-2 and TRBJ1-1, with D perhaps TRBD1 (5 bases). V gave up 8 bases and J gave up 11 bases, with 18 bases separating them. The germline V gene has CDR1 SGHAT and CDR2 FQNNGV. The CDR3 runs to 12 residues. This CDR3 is CASVGEGTDAFF. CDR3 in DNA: TGTGCCAGCGTAGGGGAGGGCACGGACGCTTTCTTT. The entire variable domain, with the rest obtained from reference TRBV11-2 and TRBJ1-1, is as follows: EAGVAQSPRYKIIEKRQSVAFWCNPISGHATLYWYQQILGQGPKLLIQFQNNGVVDDSQLPKDRFSAERLKGVDSTLKIQPAKLEDSAVYLCASVGEGTDAFFGQGTRLTVV.

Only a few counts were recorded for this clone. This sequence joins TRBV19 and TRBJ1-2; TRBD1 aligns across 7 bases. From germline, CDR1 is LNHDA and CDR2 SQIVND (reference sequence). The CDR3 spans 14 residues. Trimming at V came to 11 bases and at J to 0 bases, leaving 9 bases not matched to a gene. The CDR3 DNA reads TGTGCCTGCCGTCACAGGGGTCCTAACTATGGCTACACCTTC. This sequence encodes CACRHRGPNYGYTF.

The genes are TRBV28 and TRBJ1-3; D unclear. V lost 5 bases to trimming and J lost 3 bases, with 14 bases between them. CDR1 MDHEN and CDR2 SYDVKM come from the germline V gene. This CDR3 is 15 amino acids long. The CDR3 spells CASSLGEGCGNTIYF. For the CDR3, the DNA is TGTGCCAGCAGTCTCGGGGAGGGCTGTGGAAACACCATATATTTT.

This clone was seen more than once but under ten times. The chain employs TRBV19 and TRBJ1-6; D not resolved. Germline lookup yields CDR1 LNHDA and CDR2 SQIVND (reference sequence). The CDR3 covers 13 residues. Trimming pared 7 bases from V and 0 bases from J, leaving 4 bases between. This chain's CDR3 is CASTASYNSPLHF. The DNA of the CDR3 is TGTGCCAGTACAGCCTCCTATAATTCACCCCTCCACTTT.

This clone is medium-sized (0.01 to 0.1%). In DNA form, the CDR3 reads TGCAGTGCTAGAGTGGACACCTCGAGCTCCTACGAGCAGTACTTC. Protein sequence: CSARVDTSSSYEQYF. The chain uses TRBV20-1 and TRBJ2-7; possibly TRBD1 for D (5 bases). V lost 1 base and J 0 bases, leaving 13 bases between the germline ends. The CDR3 contains 15 residues. From germline, CDR1 is DFQATT and CDR2 SNEGSKA (reference sequence).

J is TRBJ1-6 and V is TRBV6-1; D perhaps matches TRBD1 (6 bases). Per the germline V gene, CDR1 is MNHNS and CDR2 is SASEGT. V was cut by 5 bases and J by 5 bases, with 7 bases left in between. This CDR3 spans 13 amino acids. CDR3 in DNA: TGTGCCAGCAGTCGGGACAATAATTCACCCCTCCACTTT. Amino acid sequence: CASSRDNNSPLHF.

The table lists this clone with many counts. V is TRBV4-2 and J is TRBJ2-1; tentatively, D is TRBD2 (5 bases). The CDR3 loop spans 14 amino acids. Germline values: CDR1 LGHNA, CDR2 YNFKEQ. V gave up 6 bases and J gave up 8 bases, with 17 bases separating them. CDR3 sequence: CASRRGGFEDEQFF. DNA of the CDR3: TGTGCCAGCAGGCGAGGAGGTTTTGAGGATGAGCAGTTCTTC.

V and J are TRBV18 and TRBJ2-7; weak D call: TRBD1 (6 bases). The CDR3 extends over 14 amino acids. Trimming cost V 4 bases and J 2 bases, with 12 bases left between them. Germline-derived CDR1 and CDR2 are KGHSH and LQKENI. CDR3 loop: CASSLLTGPYEQYF. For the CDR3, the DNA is TGTGCCAGCTCACTCTTGACAGGACCCTACGAGCAGTACTTC.

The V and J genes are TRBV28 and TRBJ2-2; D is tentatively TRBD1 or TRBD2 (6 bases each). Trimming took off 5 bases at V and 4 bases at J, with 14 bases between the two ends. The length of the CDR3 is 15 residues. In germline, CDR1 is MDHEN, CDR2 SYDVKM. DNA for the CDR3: TGTGCCAGCAGTACCAGGGGTAGCGGCACCGGGGAGCTGTTTTTT. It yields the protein CASSTRGSGTGELFF.

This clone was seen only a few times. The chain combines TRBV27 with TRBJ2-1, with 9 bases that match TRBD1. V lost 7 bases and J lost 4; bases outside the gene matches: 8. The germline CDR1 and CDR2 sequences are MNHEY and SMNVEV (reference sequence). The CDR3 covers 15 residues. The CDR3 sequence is CASISPGQGYNEQFF. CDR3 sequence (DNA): TGTGCCAGCATCTCTCCGGGACAGGGATACAATGAGCAGTTCTTC.

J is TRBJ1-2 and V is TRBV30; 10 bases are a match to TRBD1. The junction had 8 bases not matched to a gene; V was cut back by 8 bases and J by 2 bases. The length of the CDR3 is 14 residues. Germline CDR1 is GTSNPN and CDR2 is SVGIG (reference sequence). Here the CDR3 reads CARGTGQGNYGYTF. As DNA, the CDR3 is TGTGCCCGGGGTACGGGACAGGGGAACTATGGCTACACCTTC.

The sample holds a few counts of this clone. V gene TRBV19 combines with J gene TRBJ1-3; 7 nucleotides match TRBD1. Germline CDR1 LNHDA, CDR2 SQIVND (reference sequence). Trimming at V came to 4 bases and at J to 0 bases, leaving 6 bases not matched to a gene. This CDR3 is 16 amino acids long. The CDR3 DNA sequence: TGTGCCAGTAGTAGAAACAGGGGTAGCTCTGGAAACACCATATATTTT. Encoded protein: CASSRNRGSSGNTIYF.